The rows below give T cell receptor beta chains drawn from one sample of a study of graft-versus-host responses after intestinal transplantation. The data were produced by immunoSEQ multiplex PCR, yet TCRdb's version contains in-frame clones alone and is incomplete. The sample lists about 90,000 clones, approximately 89% occurring once. Their cognate antigens are unknown. The sequencing used unstimulated CD4+ T cells sorted from spleen or lymph node cells, collected before transplant. All receptors derive from a human donor who was the organ donor for an intestinal transplant. The CDR3 runs from the conserved cysteine through the conserved F or W. D genes are given only for firm matches. Clone size is given for some rows only: seen once, a few or many times, or a class if the clone is expanded.

clone size,V gene,J gene,D gene,CDR3 protein,CDR3 DNA
-,TRBV27,TRBJ1-6,-,CATPRLQGAGNSPLHF,TGTGCCACCCCGCGACTCCAAGGAGCAGGGAATTCACCCCTCCACTTT
-,TRBV10-3,TRBJ2-1,TRBD2,CAISGWTSGRTNEQFF,TGTGCCATCAGTGGGTGGACTAGCGGGAGGACTAATGAGCAGTTCTTC
-,TRBV6-7,TRBJ2-7,TRBD2,CASTKTSGRFPEVDGRSYEQYF,TGTGCCAGCACCAAGACTAGCGGGAGGTTTCCAGAAGTAGACGGGAGGTCCTACGAGCAGTACTTC
-,TRBV19,TRBJ1-5,TRBD1,CASTNHQTGLSQPQHF,TGTGCCAGTACAAATCATCAGACAGGGCTCTCTCAGCCCCAGCATTTT
-,TRBV5-4,TRBJ1-1,-,CASSLDTMNTEAFF,TGTGCCAGCAGCCTTGACACGATGAACACTGAAGCTTTCTTT
-,TRBV30,TRBJ2-3,TRBD2,CAWSGAGGPDTQYF,TGTGCCTGGAGCGGGGCGGGGGGGCCGGATACGCAGTATTTT
-,TRBV7-6,TRBJ2-2,-,CASSGRGNTGELFF,TGTGCCAGCAGCGGCAGGGGAAACACCGGGGAGCTGTTTTTT
-,TRBV30,TRBJ2-3,-,CAWRTGHSFTDTQYF,TGTGCCTGGAGAACGGGACACAGTTTCACAGATACGCAGTATTTT
-,TRBV9,TRBJ2-5,-,CASSVSTTPGPFHF,TGTGCCAGCAGCGTTTCGACTACCCCCGGCCCCTTCCACTTC
-,TRBV7-9,TRBJ1-2,TRBD1,CASTRGQPNYGYTF,TGTGCCAGCACAAGGGGACAGCCTAACTATGGCTACACCTTC
-,TRBV30,TRBJ2-7,TRBD1,CAWGDRDTYEQYF,TGTGCCTGGGGGGACAGGGACACCTACGAGCAGTACTTC
-,TRBV5-4,TRBJ1-2,TRBD1,CATQPPGQGPLNYGYTF,TGTGCCACCCAACCTCCGGGACAGGGACCGCTTAACTATGGCTACACCTTC
-,TRBV7-3,TRBJ2-3,-,CASSLAGSTDTQYF,TGTGCCAGCAGCTTAGCGGGGAGCACAGATACGCAGTATTTT
-,TRBV19,TRBJ2-1,TRBD2,CASSSTLAGGPGEQFF,TGTGCCAGTAGTTCGACCCTAGCGGGAGGGCCGGGTGAGCAGTTCTTC
-,TRBV7-9,TRBJ2-7,TRBD2,CASSPRPGGGEQYF,TGTGCCAGCAGCCCCCGCCCGGGAGGTGGCGAGCAGTACTTC
-,TRBV14,TRBJ2-5,-,CASSQDLVGEQYF,TGTGCCAGCAGCCAAGATCTAGTGGGAGAGCAGTACTTC
-,TRBV6-6,TRBJ1-1,TRBD1,CASEDRENTEAFF,TGTGCCAGCGAGGACAGGGAGAACACTGAAGCTTTCTTT
-,TRBV4-2,TRBJ2-6,TRBD1,CASSQDGQAVFSGANVLTF,TGTGCCAGCAGCCAAGACGGACAGGCTGTCTTCTCTGGGGCCAACGTCCTGACTTTC
-,TRBV14,TRBJ1-6,-,CASSQDRAREGSPLHF,TGTGCCAGCAGCCAAGACCGGGCCAGGGAAGGTTCACCCCTCCACTTT
-,TRBV11-1,TRBJ2-3,-,CASTERRATDTQYF,TGTGCCAGCACCGAACGGCGGGCCACAGATACGCAGTATTTT
-,TRBV10-3,TRBJ2-1,-,CAISEPGLSYNEQFF,TGTGCCATCAGTGAGCCGGGACTCTCCTACAATGAGCAGTTCTTC
-,TRBV10-1,TRBJ2-1,-,CASSESTSYNEQFF,TGCGCCAGCAGTGAGTCGACTAGCTACAATGAGCAGTTCTTC
-,TRBV10-1,TRBJ1-4,TRBD1,CASQRDRGPEKLFF,TGCGCCAGCCAGCGGGACAGGGGACCAGAAAAACTGTTTTTT
-,TRBV7-9,TRBJ2-2,-,CASSSGAVSGSGELFF,TGTGCCAGCAGCTCAGGAGCGGTCTCCGGATCGGGGGAGCTGTTTTTT
-,TRBV5-6,TRBJ1-6,TRBD1,CASSLWDRNNSPLHF,TGTGCCAGCAGCTTGTGGGACAGGAATAATTCACCCCTCCACTTT
-,TRBV27,TRBJ1-4,TRBD1,CASRPQGAGEKLFF,TGTGCCAGCAGGCCGCAGGGGGCCGGGGAAAAACTGTTTTTT
-,TRBV5-1,TRBJ1-2,-,CASSLSNRLIATYGYTF,TGCGCCAGCAGCTTGTCGAATCGGTTGATAGCCACTTATGGCTACACCTTC
-,TRBV10-2,TRBJ1-1,-,CASSEMDSPLEAFF,TGCGCCAGCAGTGAGATGGACTCTCCCCTCGAAGCTTTCTTT
once,TRBV10-2,TRBJ2-2,TRBD2,CASRSSGTGELFF,TGCGCCAGCAGGTCTAGCGGCACCGGGGAGCTGTTTTTT
once,TRBV2,TRBJ1-3,TRBD1,CASSATGGSGNTIYF,TGTGCCAGCAGTGCGACAGGGGGGTCTGGAAACACCATATATTTT
-,TRBV7-8,TRBJ2-5,TRBD2,CASSRLAGAGEQYF,TGTGCCAGCAGTAGACTAGCGGGAGCTGGGGAGCAGTACTTC
-,TRBV19,TRBJ1-2,TRBD1,CASSRQGYGYTF,TGTGCCAGTAGCCGACAGGGCTATGGCTACACCTTC
-,TRBV2,TRBJ2-5,TRBD1,CASNIGTALQETQYF,TGTGCCAGCAACATCGGGACAGCGCTTCAAGAGACCCAGTACTTC
-,TRBV29-1,TRBJ2-2,TRBD2,CSVYRTSRGTGELFF,TGCAGCGTCTACCGGACTAGCCGGGGGACCGGGGAGCTGTTTTTT
-,TRBV28,TRBJ2-5,TRBD1,CASRLIGGRETQYF,TGTGCCAGCAGGCTTATAGGGGGCCGGGAGACCCAGTACTTC
-,TRBV7-2,TRBJ1-3,-,CASSLGVISGNTIYF,TGTGCCAGCAGCTTAGGTGTCATCTCTGGAAACACCATATATTTT
few,TRBV9,TRBJ2-1,-,CASSVVGSYNEQFF,TGTGCCAGCAGCGTAGTGGGGAGCTACAATGAGCAGTTCTTC
-,TRBV28,TRBJ2-4,-,CASSPLLVGAATKNIQYF,TGTGCCAGCAGCCCCCTTTTGGTTGGAGCGGCCACGAAAAACATTCAGTACTTC
-,TRBV5-1,TRBJ2-7,-,CASSLDPVSYEQYF,TGCGCCAGCAGCTTGGATCCGGTATCCTACGAGCAGTACTTC
-,TRBV7-8,TRBJ2-7,TRBD1,CASTPDLPGQGSEQYF,TGTGCCAGCACCCCCGATCTACCGGGACAGGGGTCCGAGCAGTACTTC
-,TRBV27,TRBJ2-3,-,CASTADRSSTDTQYF,TGTGCCAGCACCGCGGACAGAAGCTCCACAGATACGCAGTATTTT
-,TRBV15,TRBJ2-2,-,CATSRTIPRNTGELFF,TGTGCCACCAGCAGAACGATACCTAGAAACACCGGGGAGCTGTTTTTT
few,TRBV29-1,TRBJ2-7,TRBD2,CSGRGRGEQYF,TGCAGCGGGCGGGGGAGGGGCGAGCAGTACTTC
-,TRBV19,TRBJ2-1,TRBD2,CARKRPESGTSGRYPYNEQFF,TGTGCCAGGAAACGACCCGAGTCCGGGACTAGCGGGAGGTACCCCTACAATGAGCAGTTCTTC
-,TRBV19,TRBJ2-7,TRBD2,CASSPTGTSGSYEQYF,TGTGCCAGTAGCCCCACCGGGACTAGCGGGTCTTACGAGCAGTACTTC
-,TRBV2,TRBJ2-5,-,CASRSQETQYF,TGTGCCAGCAGATCTCAAGAGACCCAGTACTTC
-,TRBV11-3,TRBJ2-7,TRBD1,CASSSGQGRHEQYF,TGTGCCAGCAGCTCCGGACAGGGTCGGCACGAGCAGTACTTC
-,TRBV4-1,TRBJ2-1,-,CASSQDLNEQFF,TGCGCCAGCAGCCAAGATCTGAATGAGCAGTTCTTC
-,TRBV5-1,TRBJ2-7,-,CASSLAPRRQGYYEQYF,TGCGCCAGCAGCTTGGCGCCCCGGCGCCAGGGATACTACGAGCAGTACTTC
-,TRBV6-6,TRBJ2-2,TRBD1,CASSYRGTGKSGELFF,TGTGCCAGCAGTTACCGGGGGACAGGGAAGTCCGGGGAGCTGTTTTTT
-,TRBV7-2,TRBJ1-4,-,CASSSNRDRYNEKLFF,TGTGCCAGCAGCTCAAACAGGGACCGCTATAATGAAAAACTGTTTTTT
-,TRBV12-5,TRBJ2-7,TRBD2,CASVGRWTSGYYEQYF,TGTGCTAGTGTAGGGAGGTGGACTAGCGGGTACTACGAGCAGTACTTC
-,TRBV28,TRBJ1-1,-,CASSSMQGYGHRNTEAFF,TGTGCCAGCAGTTCTATGCAGGGGTATGGCCACCGGAACACTGAAGCTTTCTTT
-,TRBV28,TRBJ1-3,-,CASSLTKGNTIYF,TGTGCCAGCAGTTTAACTAAGGGAAACACCATATATTTT
-,TRBV5-1,TRBJ1-1,-,CASSLAAEHTEAFF,TGCGCCAGCAGCTTGGCGGCGGAGCACACTGAAGCTTTCTTT
-,TRBV6-5,TRBJ2-7,TRBD1,CATGTGVNYEQYF,TGTGCCACGGGGACAGGGGTGAATTACGAGCAGTACTTC